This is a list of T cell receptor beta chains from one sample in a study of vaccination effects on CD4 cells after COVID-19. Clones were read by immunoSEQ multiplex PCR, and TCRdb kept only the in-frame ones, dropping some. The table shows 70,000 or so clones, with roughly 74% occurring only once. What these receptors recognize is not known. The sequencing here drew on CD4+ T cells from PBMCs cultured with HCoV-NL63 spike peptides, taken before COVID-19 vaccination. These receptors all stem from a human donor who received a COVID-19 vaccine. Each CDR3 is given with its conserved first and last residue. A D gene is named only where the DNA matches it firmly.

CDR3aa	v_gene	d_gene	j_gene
CASRLQGNTEAFF	TRBV6-5	NA	TRBJ1-1
CASSPQGWETQYF	TRBV18	NA	TRBJ2-5
CATSDRRSTDTQYF	TRBV24-1	NA	TRBJ2-3
CASSPGETGELFF	TRBV18	NA	TRBJ2-2
CASSVDRAGTDTQYF	TRBV5-1	TRBD1	TRBJ2-3
CASSDIGRGGRTGELFF	TRBV11-3	TRBD2	TRBJ2-2
CAWSVGGRRESYGYTF	TRBV30	NA	TRBJ1-2
CASSSGTEAFF	TRBV18	NA	TRBJ1-1
CASSLEGGDEQFF	TRBV5-1	NA	TRBJ2-1
CASRGAYTEAFF	TRBV12-3/TRBV12-4	NA	TRBJ1-1
CATQLGRGQDYGYTF	TRBV28	NA	TRBJ1-2
CASSKTGVGETQYF	TRBV7-9	TRBD1	TRBJ2-5
CASRDRFQETQYF	TRBV3-1/TRBV3-2	NA	TRBJ2-5
CASSLDRGYSPLHF	TRBV5-4	TRBD1	TRBJ1-6
CASRRLAGGTQYF	TRBV7-2	TRBD2	TRBJ2-5
CATSRDGAGTDTQYF	TRBV15	NA	TRBJ2-3
CASSRGLAGAKNTGELFF	TRBV3-1/TRBV3-2	TRBD2	TRBJ2-2
CASSGRPGAEMRGYTF	TRBV7-2	NA	TRBJ1-2
CASSLLTGDTEAFF	TRBV5-1	NA	TRBJ1-1
CASSRGAETEAFF	TRBV5-4	NA	TRBJ1-1
CASSQLRSGTSSYNSPLHF	TRBV4-1	NA	TRBJ1-6
CASSAWGVGRNNSPLHF	TRBV6-2/TRBV6-3	NA	TRBJ1-6
CASSNYRGQETQYF	TRBV5-4	TRBD1	TRBJ2-5
CASSRGSSYNEQFF	TRBV19	NA	TRBJ2-1
CASSPGTGRTQYF	TRBV5-8	NA	TRBJ2-5
CASSLSAGGYTGELFF	TRBV7-3	TRBD2	TRBJ2-2
CASSQTGVTDTQYF	TRBV6-5	TRBD1	TRBJ2-3
CASSLVVSSTEAFF	TRBV5-1	NA	TRBJ1-1
CASSYSPPGPEAFF	TRBV6-5	NA	TRBJ1-1
CASSLRTAQETQYF	TRBV3-1/TRBV3-2	NA	TRBJ2-5
CASSPNRNSPLHF	TRBV27	NA	TRBJ1-6
CSGQDSLNEKLFF	TRBV29-1	NA	TRBJ1-4
CASSFAGDTQYF	TRBV12-3/TRBV12-4	NA	TRBJ2-3
CASSYGQGQPGYTF	TRBV6-5	TRBD1	TRBJ1-2
CASSYSSSGNEKLFF	TRBV6-5	NA	TRBJ1-4
CASSARVGAPGELFF	TRBV2	NA	TRBJ2-2
CASSSGQGQETQYF	TRBV27	TRBD1	TRBJ2-5
CASRHLTKRTGELFF	TRBV6-5	NA	TRBJ2-2
CASSLVPITDTQYF	TRBV7-9	NA	TRBJ2-3
CASGSKQGVGQETQYF	TRBV6-5	NA	TRBJ2-5
CASSHRFYGYTF	TRBV28	NA	TRBJ1-2